A single sample gave rise to the 3 T cell receptor beta chains below, sequenced in a study of blood T cell repertoires in COVID-19. Profiling relied on immunoSEQ multiplex PCR, and the TCRdb table lists in-frame clones only, not all of them. This table has approximately 170,000 clones, about 80% appearing once. Sample: peripheral blood. Receptors originate from a human donor with acute or convalescent COVID-19. The donor label of this sample is uncertain.

This clone was found once. The chain links TRBV6-5 to TRBJ2-7; no clear D. The germline V and J ends were trimmed by 5 bases and 2 bases, with 13 bases remaining between them. CDR1 MNHEY and CDR2 SVGAGI come from the germline V gene. CDR3 length equals 14 residues. The CDR3 is CASSPSEGPYEQYF. Here the CDR3 DNA reads TGTGCCAGCAGTCCCAGCGAAGGTCCCTACGAGCAGTACTTC.

The chain has TRBV27 and TRBJ2-3; D perhaps matches TRBD1 (7 bases). CDR3 length: 19 amino acids. V lost 3 bases and J lost 6, with 28 bases in between. The germline V gene encodes CDR1 MNHEY and CDR2 SMNVEV (reference sequence). CDR3 sequence: CASSLSLIRVRGAGDTQYF. For the CDR3, the DNA is TGTGCCAGCAGTTTGTCTCTTATTAGGGTCAGGGGGGCAGGGGATACGCAGTATTTT.

Only a few counts were recorded for this clone. The chain recombines TRBV9 with TRBJ1-2, with D possibly being TRBD1 (5 bases). This CDR3 contains 12 residues. Trimming removed 0 bases at V and 8 bases at J, with 8 bases between. Germline V lookup: CDR1 SGDLS, CDR2 YYNGEE. CDR3 region: CASSVVGPGYTF. CDR3 sequence (DNA): TGTGCCAGCAGCGTAGTGGGGCCCGGCTACACCTTC.